A single sample gave rise to the 25 T cell receptor beta chains below, sequenced in a study of vaccination and CD4 T cells after COVID-19. Which antigens these TCRs recognize remains unknown. Oncomine TCR Beta short-read sequencing was applied to DNA from cultured CD4+ T cells. TCRdb re-called the PCR reads through MiXCR, storing one row per CDR3 protein. The sample consists of about 26,000 distinct CDR3 sequences, around 41% of them appearing once. Indicated time point: late sampling 161 to 241 days after vaccination in a few convalescent patients. The treatment was: approximately 10-day PBMC culture with coronavirus spike peptide pools or control peptides (ViraFEST assay). The sample here was CD4+ T cells from blood, cultured in vitro, taken about 7 months after SARS-CoV-2 vaccination. The receptor set was obtained from a human donor who had recovered from COVID-19.

The table lists this clonotype with a few counts. The chain uses TRBV24-1 and TRBJ1-2; TRBD1 aligns across 7 bases. The V gene end was trimmed by 4 bases and the J gene end by 4 bases; junction bases not matched to a gene: 5. The CDR3 is 14 residues long. Germline CDR1 is KGHDR and CDR2 is SFDVKD. In DNA form, the CDR3 reads TGTGCCACCAGTGACCAGGGGGAAGGCTATGGCTACACCTTC. As protein: CATSDQGEGYGYTF.

This clonotype was seen once. In nucleotides, the CDR3 is TGTGCCACCAGCACGACAAACCTTAATGAAAAACTGTTTTTT. Protein: CATSTTNLNEKLFF. This chain connects TRBV15 to TRBJ1-4; D is ambiguous. The V gene lost 4 bases and the J gene lost 4 bases, with 10 bases spanning the gap. Germline V gene sequence: CDR1 LNHNV, CDR2 YYDKDF (reference sequence). The CDR3 is 14 amino acids.

The chain is built from TRBV6-5 and TRBJ2-7; D tentatively fits TRBD1 or TRBD2 (5 bases each). Germline-derived CDR1 and CDR2 are MNHEY and SVGAGI. Trimming took 0 bases from V and 3 from J, leaving 9 bases between them. The CDR3 is 14 amino acids. This chain's CDR3 is CASSYSGRSYEQYF. CDR3 nucleotide sequence: TGTGCCAGCAGTTACTCGGGACGGAGCTACGAGCAGTACTTC.

The J gene is TRBJ2-3, the V gene TRBV19; perhaps D is TRBD1 or TRBD2 (6 bases each). Germline V CDR1 and CDR2: LNHDA, SQIVND (reference sequence). The germline V and J ends were trimmed by 3 bases and 0 bases, with 10 bases remaining between them. The CDR3 is 15 amino acids. The CDR3, as DNA: TGTGCCAGTAGTATGGGGGGCGGGAGCACAGATACGCAGTATTTT. It yields the protein CASSMGGGSTDTQYF.

The chain employs TRBV6-1 and TRBJ1-5; D gene unclear. CDR1 is MNHNS and CDR2 is SASEGT in the germline V gene. This CDR3 comprises 14 residues. Trimming shortened V by 3 bases and J by 0 bases, and 6 bases separated the two germline ends. CDR3 bases: TGTGCCAGCAGTGACCTGTATAGCAATCAGCCCCAGCATTTT. It encodes CASSDLYSNQPQHF.

As DNA, the CDR3 is TGTGCCAGCAGTCAAGGACAGTTCGAGCAGTACTTC. This gives the protein CASSQGQFEQYF. This chain joins TRBV6-1 and TRBJ2-7; a weak D match, TRBD1 (6 bases). Germline CDR1 is MNHNS and CDR2 is SASEGT. Trimming removed 5 bases at V and 6 bases at J, with 11 bases between. CDR3 length: 12 amino acids.

The table lists this clonotype with a few counts. The V gene is TRBV24-1, the J gene TRBJ1-2; 10 bases map to TRBD1. Germline V CDR1 and CDR2: KGHDR, SFDVKD. The J segment lost 9 bases and the V segment lost 0 bases, leaving 9 bases of the junction unmatched. This CDR3 contains 16 residues. CDR3 loop: CATSDLLPGQGFRYTF. CDR3 nucleotide sequence: TGTGCCACCAGTGATTTGTTGCCGGGACAGGGGTTTCGCTACACCTTC.

V gene TRBV7-2 combines with J gene TRBJ2-3, with a tentative D call TRBD1 (7 bases). The germline V gene has CDR1 SGHTA and CDR2 FQGNSA. The V end was cut by 7 bases, the J end by 0 bases, with 14 bases between. This CDR3 spans 15 amino acids. The CDR3 DNA sequence: TGTGCCAGCAATATCAGGGGGACTAGCACAGATACGCAGTATTTT. It specifies CASNIRGTSTDTQYF.

The gene calls are TRBV5-1 and TRBJ2-5; D is possibly TRBD1 (5 bases). Trimming left V 2 bases short and J 5 bases short, with 13 bases between. The CDR3 totals 14 residues. The germline gives CDR1 SGHRS, CDR2 YFSETQ. The CDR3 spells CASSFGHPGETQYF. In DNA form, the CDR3 reads TGCGCCAGCAGCTTTGGACATCCCGGTGAGACCCAGTACTTC.

This clonotype occurred a few times. This chain connects TRBV7-2 to TRBJ2-7; D remains ambiguous. Germline CDR1 SGHTA, CDR2 FQGNSA. This CDR3 comprises 14 residues. V was trimmed by 5 bases and J by 0 bases, leaving 11 bases between them. CDR3 sequence: CASSPLADSYEQYF. The CDR3 region has the DNA TGTGCCAGCAGCCCGTTGGCGGACTCCTACGAGCAGTACTTC.

This clonotype came up a few times. This chain joins TRBV11-1 and TRBJ2-3; D remains unclear. The CDR3 runs 12 residues. Germline-derived CDR1 and CDR2 are SGHAT and FQDESV (reference sequence). The V and J ends lost 5 bases and 4 bases respectively, with 7 bases between them. The CDR3 sequence is CASSHWADTQYF. Here the CDR3 DNA reads TGTGCCAGCAGCCATTGGGCAGATACGCAGTATTTT. The full variable domain, its missing parts supplied by reference TRBV11-1 and TRBJ2-3, is EAEVAQSPRYKITEKSQAVAFWCDPISGHATLYWYRQILGQGPELLVQFQDESVVDDSQLPKDRFSAERLKGVDSTLKIQPAELGDSAMYLCASSHWADTQYFGPGTRLTVL.

There are a few counts of this clonotype. The rearrangement links TRBV20-1 to TRBJ2-7, with TRBD2 matching 9 bases. Trimming removed 1 base from V and 4 bases from J; junction bases left unmatched: 2. CDR3 length: 13 amino acids. Germline assignment: CDR1 DFQATT and CDR2 SNEGSKA (reference sequence). This chain's CDR3 is CSARGLAGYEQYF. In DNA, the CDR3 is TGCAGTGCTAGAGGGCTAGCGGGATACGAGCAGTACTTC.

This clonotype was counted a few times. This chain's CDR3 is CASSLMSEYNEQFF. The CDR3 nucleotides are TGTGCCAGCAGCTTAATGTCGGAGTACAATGAGCAGTTCTTC. The chain has TRBV7-2 and TRBJ2-1; D unclear. Germline values: CDR1 SGHTA, CDR2 FQGNSA. CDR3 length: 14 amino acids. Trimming took 2 bases from V and 4 from J, leaving 9 bases between them. The complete variable domain, with remaining parts taken from reference TRBV7-2 and TRBJ2-1, reads GAGVSQSPSNKVTEKGKDVELRCDPISGHTALYWYRQSLGQGLEFLIYFQGNSAPDKSGLPSDRFSAERTGGSVSTLTIQRTQQEDSAVYLCASSLMSEYNEQFFGPGTRLTVL.

The rearrangement links TRBV7-6 to TRBJ2-7, with 10 bases aligning to TRBD1. After removal of 5 bases from V and 5 bases from J, the junction contained 9 bases not matched to a gene. This CDR3 comprises 15 residues. Looked up from germline, CDR1 is SGHVS and CDR2 is FNYEAQ. The CDR3 DNA is TGTGCCAGCAGCCTCCTTGCCGGGACAGGGGACGAGCAGTACTTC. Protein product: CASSLLAGTGDEQYF.

This clonotype turned up a few times. The chain has TRBV28 and TRBJ1-5, with D tentatively TRBD1 (6 bases). The CDR3 is 15 residues long. Germline V gene data show CDR1 as MDHEN and CDR2 as SYDVKM. V dropped 8 bases and J dropped 0 bases, with 14 bases sitting between them. The CDR3 sequence: CASRRTVNSNQPQHF. The CDR3 DNA reads TGTGCCAGCCGACGGACAGTAAATAGCAATCAGCCCCAGCATTTT.

The chain links TRBV7-6 to TRBJ2-7; D remains ambiguous. The germline V gene encodes CDR1 SGHVS and CDR2 FNYEAQ. This CDR3 is 16 amino acids long. V lost 1 base and J lost 2, with 15 bases in between. Here the CDR3 DNA reads TGTGCCAGCAGCTTAGGGGTGGGTGGGCGGACCTACGAGCAGTACTTC. This gives the protein CASSLGVGGRTYEQYF.

The chain is built from TRBV7-7 and TRBJ2-1; possible D gene TRBD1, 6 bases. V was trimmed by 5 bases and J by 5 bases, leaving 25 bases between them. From germline, CDR1 is SSHAT and CDR2 FNYEAQ (reference sequence). The CDR3 consists of 18 residues. In nucleotides, the CDR3 is TGTGCCAGCAGCCCGGGACACGGGGTAGTCCCTGGTAACAATGAGCAGTTCTTC. As protein: CASSPGHGVVPGNNEQFF.

This clonotype is medium-sized by share. The V gene is TRBV20-1, the J gene TRBJ1-5; TRBD1 matches 7 bases. This CDR3 is built from 15 residues. Germline trimming cut 0 bases from V and 4 bases from J; bases unmatched to any gene: 6. Germline CDR1 and CDR2: DFQATT and SNEGSKA (reference sequence). CDR3 loop: CSAREPTGVNQPQHF. In nucleotides, the CDR3 is TGCAGTGCTAGAGAACCCACAGGGGTAAATCAGCCCCAGCATTTT.

V and J are TRBV20-1 and TRBJ2-7, with 7 bases lining up with TRBD1. V trimming: 0 bases; J trimming: 1 base; junction bases outside the gene matches: 6. The CDR3 totals 15 residues. The germline V gene encodes CDR1 DFQATT and CDR2 SNEGSKA (reference sequence). In DNA, the CDR3 is TGCAGTGCTAGAGATCCGGGACAGTTTTCCTACGAGCAGTACTTC. It specifies CSARDPGQFSYEQYF.

V is TRBV7-2 and J is TRBJ2-7; 7 bases align to TRBD2. The CDR3 is made up of 13 amino acids. Germline assignment: CDR1 SGHTA and CDR2 FQGNSA. The trim removed 5 bases at V and 4 bases at J, leaving 5 bases unmatched. The CDR3, as DNA: TGTGCCAGCAGCCCCCTGGGGGGGTACGAGCAGTACTTC. Encoded protein: CASSPLGGYEQYF.

The genes are TRBV20-1 and TRBJ1-5; D not certain. V lost 6 bases and J lost 2, with 17 bases in between. The germline V gene encodes CDR1 DFQATT and CDR2 SNEGSKA (reference sequence). The CDR3 extends over 15 amino acids. CDR3 coding DNA: TGCAGTGCGTACCGAGTCGGACCTCGCAATCAGCCCCAGCATTTT. Its translation is CSAYRVGPRNQPQHF.

This sequence joins TRBV7-2 and TRBJ2-7; D call uncertain. This CDR3 spans 14 amino acids. Trimming stripped 0 bases from V and 6 bases from J, with 12 bases between. CDR1 and CDR2 from the germline V gene are SGHTA and FQGNSA. CDR3 sequence reads: CASSLAGLVGEQYF. The CDR3 DNA reads TGTGCCAGCAGCTTAGCGGGTCTAGTGGGCGAGCAGTACTTC.

The genes are TRBV7-8 and TRBJ1-5; 8 bases are shared with TRBD1. CDR3 length: 16 residues. Trimming at V came to 5 bases and at J to 5 bases, leaving 11 bases not matched to a gene. CDR1 SGHVS and CDR2 FQNEAQ come from the germline V gene. The chain's CDR3 is CASSLRDRSVYQPQHF. The CDR3, as DNA: TGTGCCAGCAGCCTCCGGGACAGGTCGGTATATCAGCCCCAGCATTTT.

The chain is built from TRBV6-5 and TRBJ1-5; no clear D gene. The V gene lost 0 bases and the J gene lost 0 bases, with 3 bases spanning the gap. Germline V CDR1 and CDR2: MNHEY, SVGAGI. There are 14 residues in the CDR3. CDR3 DNA: TGTGCCAGCAGTTACTCGAATAGCAATCAGCCCCAGCATTTT. Encoded protein: CASSYSNSNQPQHF.

V usage is TRBV5-4 and J usage is TRBJ1-1, with 7 bases matching TRBD1. Germline V CDR1 and CDR2: SGHNT, YYREEE (reference sequence). The CDR3 extends over 15 amino acids. The V and J ends lost 5 bases and 1 base, in that order; junction bases with no gene match: 8. Written as DNA, the CDR3 is TGTGCCAGCAGACCCCGACAGGGACAGAACACTGAAGCTTTCTTT. It encodes CASRPRQGQNTEAFF.